These 6 T cell receptor beta chains were sequenced from one sample in a study of regulatory T cells in long-lasting Graves disease. For TCR beta, libraries came from iRepertoire HTBI primers and Arm-PCR of CDR3 regions. From the multiplex PCR reads, TCRdb called clonotypes with MiXCR, one entry per CDR3 protein. The data contain 650,000 to 700,000 distinct CDR3 sequences, 25% to 35% of them singletons. The time point here: persistent/refractory GD, antithyroid drugs over 5 years with positive TRAb. RNA extracted from PBMCs served as the sequencing template. The sequenced sample was peripheral blood mononuclear cells (PBMCs), obtained when the disease was refractory, from a patient treated with antithyroid drugs. The receptors shown here come from a female donor with Graves disease.

This sequence joins TRBV5-6 and TRBJ2-2, with 7 bases lining up with TRBD2. This CDR3 is 14 amino acids long. CDR1 and CDR2 (germline): SGHDT, YYEEEE. After removal of 9 bases from V and 4 bases from J, the junction contained 9 bases not matched to a gene. The CDR3 DNA reads TGTGCCACGCGCGCGTGGGGGGGCACCGGGGAGCTGTTTTTT. Residues: CATRAWGGTGELFF.

This clonotype was seen more than once but under ten times. The genes are TRBV25-1 and TRBJ1-2, with a possible D match to TRBD1 (6 bases). Germline V CDR1 and CDR2: MGHDK, SYGVNS. V shed 9 bases and J shed 4 bases, with 12 bases lying between them. This CDR3 has 12 amino acids. CDR3 protein: CASAWGAYGYTF. The CDR3 nucleotides read TGTGCCAGTGCGTGGGGGGCCTATGGCTACACCTTC.

The V gene is TRBV7-2, the J gene TRBJ1-5; TRBD1 aligns across 10 bases. The V gene end was trimmed by 1 base and the J gene end by 4 bases; junction bases not matched to a gene: 4. Germline CDR1 and CDR2: SGHTA and FQGNSA. The CDR3 covers 16 residues. The CDR3 coding sequence is TGTGCCAGCAGCTTAGTCGGACAGGGGGGAAATCAGCCCCAGCATTTT. This encodes CASSLVGQGGNQPQHF.

This chain links TRBV3-1 with TRBJ1-2; the D is unclear. Germline V CDR1 and CDR2: LGHDT, YNNKEL (reference sequence). With 1 base removed from V and 5 bases from J, the gap between germline ends came to 11 bases. The CDR3 is 14 residues long. The CDR3: CASSQAWSVYGYTF. The CDR3 DNA reads TGTGCCAGCAGCCAAGCTTGGTCAGTTTATGGCTACACCTTC.

This clonotype appeared once. The chain carries TRBV27 and TRBJ1-5; TRBD1 agrees at 7 bases. Losses at the gene ends were 4 bases for V and 4 bases for J; bases not matched to a gene: 7. The CDR3 has 15 amino acids. CDR1 and CDR2 from the germline V gene are MNHEY and SMNVEV (reference sequence). The CDR3 DNA reads TGTGCCAGCAGTTCCCGGGACAGACCAAATCAGCCCCAGCATTTT. Translating gives CASSSRDRPNQPQHF.

This chain connects TRBV11-2 to TRBJ1-2, with D perhaps TRBD1 (5 bases). Per germline, CDR1 SGHAT and CDR2 FQNNGV. V lost 3 bases and J 4 bases, leaving 9 bases between the germline ends. The CDR3 runs 13 residues. The CDR3 sequence: CASSLPDSYGYTF. Written as DNA, the CDR3 is TGTGCCAGCAGCTTGCCTGACAGCTATGGCTACACCTTC. The variable domain in full, with the rest retrieved from reference TRBV11-2 and TRBJ1-2, is EAGVAQSPRYKIIEKRQSVAFWCNPISGHATLYWYQQILGQGPKLLIQFQNNGVVDDSQLPKDRFSAERLKGVDSTLKIQPAKLEDSAVYLCASSLPDSYGYTFGSGTRLTVV.